The rows below give T cell receptor beta chains drawn from one sample of a study of T cell changes during pregnancy in multiple sclerosis. Here immunoSEQ multiplex PCR was the method, and the copy in TCRdb shows in-frame clones only, minus some. The sample has over 35,000 clones; approximately 94% are singletons. This specimen was CD4+ T cells from peripheral blood mononuclear cells, taken in the second trimester of pregnancy. The receptor source for this set is a female donor with multiple sclerosis, enrolled in a pregnancy study. CDR3s include the opening cysteine and the closing phenylalanine or tryptophan. A D gene is named only where the DNA matches it firmly. Part of the rows lack a size; the others show once, few, many or a class for expanded clones.

CDR3nt	CDR3aa	j_gene	abundance	v_gene	d_gene
TGTGCCAGTAGTATCAGGGGCACCCCCCTAGGCACAGATACGCAGTATTTT	CASSIRGTPLGTDTQYF	TRBJ2-3	.	TRBV19	.
TGTGCCAGCAGTGAATTTTTACAGGGCCCCATAGAGGGATATGGCTACACCTTC	CASSEFLQGPIEGYGYTF	TRBJ1-2	.	TRBV2	.
TGTGCCACCCTGGGCAGACAGACCCCTTATGAGACCCAGTACTTC	CATLGRQTPYETQYF	TRBJ2-5	.	TRBV10-3	.
TGTGCCAGCAGCGTAGGGGCGGGACTCAATAACAATGAGCAGTTCTTC	CASSVGAGLNNNEQFF	TRBJ2-1	once	TRBV9	.
TGTGCCAGTAGTAGGGGCAGCACAGATACGCAGTATTTT	CASSRGSTDTQYF	TRBJ2-3	.	TRBV7-3	.
TGTGCCTGGAGTGTATCGGGGTGGACGGAGGGTTTTATCGCAGATACGCAGTATTTT	CAWSVSGWTEGFIADTQYF	TRBJ2-3	.	TRBV30	.
TGCGCCAGCAGCGCGGACAGGGGAGGCTACGAGCAGTACTTC	CASSADRGGYEQYF	TRBJ2-7	.	TRBV5-1	TRBD1
TGTGCCAGTAGTATATTGGCTAGCGGGGGATCTTTTATCAATGAGCAGTTCTTC	CASSILASGGSFINEQFF	TRBJ2-1	.	TRBV19	TRBD2
TGTGCCAGCAGTGGGTCCCGGACACCATACAATGAGCAGTTCTTC	CASSGSRTPYNEQFF	TRBJ2-1	.	TRBV2	.
TGTGCCAGCAGTGACAGGGGGCGGTCCTACGAGCAGTACTTC	CASSDRGRSYEQYF	TRBJ2-7	.	TRBV25-1	TRBD1
TGTGCCAGCAGTTCGGGACAGGGCTCCTATAATTCACCCCTCCACTTT	CASSSGQGSYNSPLHF	TRBJ1-6	.	TRBV6-5	TRBD1
TGTGCCAGCAGTTCACCCCAAGGAGGGACTTATGGCTACACCTTC	CASSSPQGGTYGYTF	TRBJ1-2	.	TRBV27	.
TGTGCCAGCAGCTTAGGGCTAGCGGGAAGCGATGAGCAGTTCTTC	CASSLGLAGSDEQFF	TRBJ2-1	.	TRBV7-9	TRBD2
TGCGCCAGCAGCTTGGAAGGGGACAGGGGTGGCTATGGCTACACCTTC	CASSLEGDRGGYGYTF	TRBJ1-2	.	TRBV5-1	TRBD1
TGTGCCAGCAGCTTGGGACAGGGGATTTCCTACGAGCAGTACTTC	CASSLGQGISYEQYF	TRBJ2-7	.	TRBV7-7	TRBD1
TGTGCCAGCAGCTCACGGGGAGATTTACCAACTAAGGCGGGGGAAAAACTGTTTTTT	CASSSRGDLPTKAGEKLFF	TRBJ1-4	.	TRBV9	.
TGTGCCAGCAGTGGACAGGTCAATCAGCCCCAGCATTTT	CASSGQVNQPQHF	TRBJ1-5	.	TRBV6-5	TRBD1
TGTGCCATCAGTAAGACAGGGGAAGTCTATGGCTACACCTTC	CAISKTGEVYGYTF	TRBJ1-2	.	TRBV10-3	TRBD1
TGCGCCAGCAGCTTCTTTGGTGGTAGCGGGATTCAAGAGACCCAGTACTTC	CASSFFGGSGIQETQYF	TRBJ2-5	.	TRBV5-1	TRBD2
TGTGCCAGCAGCCAGCTCCCCCTAGCGGGGGGCCCCTACGAGCAGTACTTC	CASSQLPLAGGPYEQYF	TRBJ2-7	.	TRBV4-2	TRBD2
TGCAGCGTGGGGCTTTCCTCCTACGAGCAGTACTTC	CSVGLSSYEQYF	TRBJ2-7	.	TRBV29-1	.
TGCGCCAGCAGTCCTTGGGCTGGGGTGAGCGGGAGGGCCAACGAGCAGTACTTC	CASSPWAGVSGRANEQYF	TRBJ2-7	.	TRBV5-1	TRBD2
TGTGCCAGCAGAAAGGGACAGTCTACCTATGGCTACACCTTC	CASRKGQSTYGYTF	TRBJ1-2	.	TRBV2	TRBD1
TGTGCCAGCAGCGAGGGACTGAAGGATCAGCCCCAGCATTTT	CASSEGLKDQPQHF	TRBJ1-5	.	TRBV9	.
TGTGCCAGCAGTGGACAGCCTAACACTGAAGCTTTCTTT	CASSGQPNTEAFF	TRBJ1-1	.	TRBV6-4	.
TGTGCCAGCTCCGGGACACTTGTTGAAGAGACCCAGTACTTC	CASSGTLVEETQYF	TRBJ2-5	.	TRBV6-1	.
TGTGCCAGCAGTTTCGGACTCACAAGGCCCTACGAGCAGTACTTC	CASSFGLTRPYEQYF	TRBJ2-7	.	TRBV27	.
TGTGCCAGCAGCTTAGGGGGACAGGGAAGTGTCCATGGCTACACCTTC	CASSLGGQGSVHGYTF	TRBJ1-2	.	TRBV7-3	TRBD1
TGTGCCAGCAGCTCAGGGGCCCGGTTAGCTTTCTTT	CASSSGARLAFF	TRBJ1-1	.	TRBV14	.
TGTGCCAGCTCACCGGACAGGGGAAATAATTCACCCCTCCACTTT	CASSPDRGNNSPLHF	TRBJ1-6	.	TRBV18	TRBD1
TGTGCCACGACCAGGGGTGACTATGGCTACACCTTC	CATTRGDYGYTF	TRBJ1-2	.	TRBV10-3	.
TGTGCCAGCAGTGCCTCGACAGGGAGGACTGAAGCTTTCTTT	CASSASTGRTEAFF	TRBJ1-1	.	TRBV6-5	TRBD1
TGTGCCAGCAGCTTAGGCGGGACTAGCGGATACGAGCAGTACTTC	CASSLGGTSGYEQYF	TRBJ2-7	.	TRBV13	TRBD2
TGCGCCAGCAGCTTACAGGGGGTTGACACTGAAGCTTTCTTT	CASSLQGVDTEAFF	TRBJ1-1	.	TRBV5-1	TRBD1
TGTGCCAGCAGCTTAACGGGGGTAGCGGGAGGGCCGAATCAGTTCTTC	CASSLTGVAGGPNQFF	TRBJ2-1	.	TRBV7-3	TRBD2
TGTGCCAGCAGTCAAAGGACTAGTCTCGATGAGCAGTTCTTC	CASSQRTSLDEQFF	TRBJ2-1	.	TRBV27	TRBD2
TGTGCCAGCAGCCCCCCTCCTAGCGGGGGGGCGAATGAGCAGTTCTTC	CASSPPPSGGANEQFF	TRBJ2-1	.	TRBV7-2	TRBD2
TGTGCCATCAGTGAGTCGACTTGGGGACAGGGGGATTCCTACGAGCAGTACTTC	CAISESTWGQGDSYEQYF	TRBJ2-7	once	TRBV10-3	TRBD1
TGTGCCACTGGACTAGCGGGAAACTACTACGAGCAGTACTTC	CATGLAGNYYEQYF	TRBJ2-7	once	TRBV6-1	TRBD2
TGTGCCAGCAGCGTAGCTTTAAGCGGGGGGGCATCCTACAATGAGCAGTTCTTC	CASSVALSGGASYNEQFF	TRBJ2-1	.	TRBV9	TRBD2
TGCGCCAGCAGCTCTCAAGGGGGCCAGTCTACCGAAGCTTTCTTT	CASSSQGGQSTEAFF	TRBJ1-1	.	TRBV4-1	TRBD1
TGTGCCAGCAGCTCGGGAGTACTAAAGTACGAGCAGTACTTC	CASSSGVLKYEQYF	TRBJ2-7	.	TRBV13	.
TGTGCCAGCAGCCCTGGCGGGGGGCCGGGCACAGATACGCAGTATTTT	CASSPGGGPGTDTQYF	TRBJ2-3	.	TRBV6-6	TRBD2
TGCAGCGTTCCCGGGACTAGCGGGAGGGCCGGGGAGACCCAGTACTTC	CSVPGTSGRAGETQYF	TRBJ2-5	.	TRBV29-1	TRBD2
TGTGCCAGCAGCTTCGGGGGGTCTAGTGTCTGGGAGCTGTTTTTT	CASSFGGSSVWELFF	TRBJ2-2	.	TRBV7-8	TRBD2
TGCACCAGCAGCCACCATGAGAATGGCGGGGAGCTGTTTTTT	CTSSHHENGGELFF	TRBJ2-2	.	TRBV1	.
TGTGCTAGTGCCACGGGGAGCCCGAACACTGAAGCTTTCTTT	CASATGSPNTEAFF	TRBJ1-1	.	TRBV12-5	.
TGCACCTTCCACCCAGGGCTGCGCACAGATACGCAGTATTTT	CTFHPGLRTDTQYF	TRBJ2-3	.	TRBV29-1	.
TGTGCCAGTAGTCCCCTCATAAGATCGGGGGCCTACAATGAGCAGTTCTTC	CASSPLIRSGAYNEQFF	TRBJ2-1	.	TRBV19	.
TGTGCCAGCTCAGGCACAGGGGACGGGACAGATACGCAGTATTTT	CASSGTGDGTDTQYF	TRBJ2-3	.	TRBV18	TRBD1
TGCGCCAGCAGCTTGACGGGGGGATCGGGAGATACGCAGTATTTT	CASSLTGGSGDTQYF	TRBJ2-3	.	TRBV5-1	TRBD2
TGTGCCACCTCCGACCCTCAGGCGGGACCCTCTGGAAACACCATATATTTT	CATSDPQAGPSGNTIYF	TRBJ1-3	.	TRBV15	.
TGTGCCAGCTCACGGTACAGGGACTCTGGAAACACCATATATTTT	CASSRYRDSGNTIYF	TRBJ1-3	.	TRBV18	.
TGTGCCAGCAGCGGTACCGGGACAGGGGTTTTCGGGGAGCTGTTTTTT	CASSGTGTGVFGELFF	TRBJ2-2	once	TRBV4-2	TRBD1
TGTGCCAGCAGTGAAGCGAGGGTGTTTAACTATGGCTACACCTTC	CASSEARVFNYGYTF	TRBJ1-2	.	TRBV2	.